This T cell receptor (beta chain) was sequenced in a study of blood T cell repertoires in COVID-19. As for the study in general: Samples taken during acute and convalescent COVID-19 were collected in the United States, Italy and Spain. Sample material is recorded as cDNA or gDNA derived from T cells, B-cell-depleted T cells, or PBMCs.

Original data processing: The assay estimated nucleated cells by amplifying reference gene primers. Measured with immunoSEQ multiplex PCR; TCRdb has only the in-frame clones, and not every one. V and J calls and clone size are as listed in that table; D and trimming were resolved from the DNA. The repertoire holds approximately 300,000 clones, with 85% to 90% as singletons. Germline CDR1 is SNHLY and CDR2 is FYNNEI. V trimming: 2 bases; J trimming: 2 bases; junction bases outside the gene matches: 18. There are 20 residues in the CDR3. The receptor's source is a woman aged 40-49 years with acute or convalescent COVID-19. This chain joins TRBV2 and TRBJ1-5; 7 positions match TRBD1. The sequenced sample was peripheral blood. In DNA form, the CDR3 reads TGTGCCAGCAGTGAACCCAAGGAGACAGGGTTAAGTTCTCGCAATCAGCCCCAGCATTTT. Residues: CASSEPKETGLSSRNQPQHF. Using reference TRBV2 and TRBJ1-5 for the parts outside the CDR3, the full variable domain is EPEVTQTPSHQVTQMGQEVILRCVPISNHLYFYWYRQILGQKVEFLVSFYNNEISEKSEIFDDQFSVERPDGSNFTLKIRSTKLEDSAMYFCASSEPKETGLSSRNQPQHFGDGTRLSIL.